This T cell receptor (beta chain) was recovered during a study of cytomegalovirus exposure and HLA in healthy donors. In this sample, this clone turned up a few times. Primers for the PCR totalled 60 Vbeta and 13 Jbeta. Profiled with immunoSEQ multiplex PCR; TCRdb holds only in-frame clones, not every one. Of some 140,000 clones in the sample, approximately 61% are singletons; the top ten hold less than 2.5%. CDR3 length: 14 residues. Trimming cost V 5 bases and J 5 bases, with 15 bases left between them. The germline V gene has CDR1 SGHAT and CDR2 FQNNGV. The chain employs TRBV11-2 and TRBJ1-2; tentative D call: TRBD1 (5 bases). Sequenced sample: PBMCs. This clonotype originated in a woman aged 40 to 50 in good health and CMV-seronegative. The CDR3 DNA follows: TGTGCCAGCAGCATGATCAGGGCCATGTATGGCTACACCTTC. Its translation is CASSMIRAMYGYTF.